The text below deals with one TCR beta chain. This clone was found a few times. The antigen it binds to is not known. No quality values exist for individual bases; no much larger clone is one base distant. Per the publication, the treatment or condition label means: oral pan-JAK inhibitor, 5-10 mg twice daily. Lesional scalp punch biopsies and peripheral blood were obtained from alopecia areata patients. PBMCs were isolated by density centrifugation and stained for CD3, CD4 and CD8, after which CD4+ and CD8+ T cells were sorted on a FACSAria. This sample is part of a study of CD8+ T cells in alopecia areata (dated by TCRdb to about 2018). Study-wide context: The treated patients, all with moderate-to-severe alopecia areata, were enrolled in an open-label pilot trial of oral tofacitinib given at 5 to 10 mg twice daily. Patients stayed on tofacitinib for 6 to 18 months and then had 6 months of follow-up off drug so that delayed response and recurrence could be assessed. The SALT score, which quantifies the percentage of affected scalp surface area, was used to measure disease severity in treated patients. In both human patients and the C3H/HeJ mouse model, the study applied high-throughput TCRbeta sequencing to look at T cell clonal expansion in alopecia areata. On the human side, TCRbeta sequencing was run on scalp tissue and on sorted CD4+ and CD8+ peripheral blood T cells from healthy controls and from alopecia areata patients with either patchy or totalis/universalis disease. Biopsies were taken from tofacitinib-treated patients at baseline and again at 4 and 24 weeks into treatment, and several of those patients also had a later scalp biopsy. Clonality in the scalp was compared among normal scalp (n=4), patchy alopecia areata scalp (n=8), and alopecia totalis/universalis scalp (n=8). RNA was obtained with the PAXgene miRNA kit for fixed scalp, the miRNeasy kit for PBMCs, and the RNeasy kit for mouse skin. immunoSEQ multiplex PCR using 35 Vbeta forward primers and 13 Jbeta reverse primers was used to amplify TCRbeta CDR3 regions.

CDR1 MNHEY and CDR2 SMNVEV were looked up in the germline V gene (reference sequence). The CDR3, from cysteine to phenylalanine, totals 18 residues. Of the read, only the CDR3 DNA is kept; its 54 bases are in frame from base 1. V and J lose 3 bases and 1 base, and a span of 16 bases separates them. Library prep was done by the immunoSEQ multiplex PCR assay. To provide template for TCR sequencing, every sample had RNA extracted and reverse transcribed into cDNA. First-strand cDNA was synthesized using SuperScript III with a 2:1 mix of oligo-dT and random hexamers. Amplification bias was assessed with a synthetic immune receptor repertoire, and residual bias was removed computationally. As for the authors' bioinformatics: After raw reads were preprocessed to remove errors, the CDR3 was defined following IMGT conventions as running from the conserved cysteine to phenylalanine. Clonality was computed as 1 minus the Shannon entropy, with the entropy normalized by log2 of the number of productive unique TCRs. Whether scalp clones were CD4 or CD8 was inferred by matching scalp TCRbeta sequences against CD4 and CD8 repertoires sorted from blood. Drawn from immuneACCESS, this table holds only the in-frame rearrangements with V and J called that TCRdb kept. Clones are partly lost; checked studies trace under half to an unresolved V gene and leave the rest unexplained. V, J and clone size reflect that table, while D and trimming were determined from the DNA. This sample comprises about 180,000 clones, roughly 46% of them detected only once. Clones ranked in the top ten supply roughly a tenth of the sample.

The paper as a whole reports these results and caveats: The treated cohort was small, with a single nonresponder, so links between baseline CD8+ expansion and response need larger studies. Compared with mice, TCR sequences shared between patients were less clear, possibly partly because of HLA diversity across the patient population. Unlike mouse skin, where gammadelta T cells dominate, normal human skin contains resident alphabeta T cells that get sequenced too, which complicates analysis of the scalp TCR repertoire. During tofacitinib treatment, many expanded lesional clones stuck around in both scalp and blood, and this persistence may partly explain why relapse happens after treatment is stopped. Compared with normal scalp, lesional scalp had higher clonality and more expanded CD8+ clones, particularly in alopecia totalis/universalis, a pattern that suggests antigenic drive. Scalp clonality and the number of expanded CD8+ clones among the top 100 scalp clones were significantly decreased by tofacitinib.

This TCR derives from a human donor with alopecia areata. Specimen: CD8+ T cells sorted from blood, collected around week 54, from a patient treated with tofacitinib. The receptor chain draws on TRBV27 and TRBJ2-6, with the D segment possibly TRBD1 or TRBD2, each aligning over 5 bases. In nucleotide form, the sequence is TGTGCCAGCAGTTTTGTAAAAGGGTGGGGGTCTGGGGCCAACGTCCTGACTTTC. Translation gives CASSFVKGWGSGANVLTF.